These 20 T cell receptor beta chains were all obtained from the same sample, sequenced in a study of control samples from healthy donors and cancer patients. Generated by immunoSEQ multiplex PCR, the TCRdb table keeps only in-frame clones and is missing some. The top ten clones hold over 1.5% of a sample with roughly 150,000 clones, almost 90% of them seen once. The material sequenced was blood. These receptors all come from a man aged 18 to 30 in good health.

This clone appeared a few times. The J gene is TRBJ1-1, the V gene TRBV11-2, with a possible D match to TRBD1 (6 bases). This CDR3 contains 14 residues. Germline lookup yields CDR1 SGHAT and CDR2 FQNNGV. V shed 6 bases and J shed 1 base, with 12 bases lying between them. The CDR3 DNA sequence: TGTGCCAGCAGGGGGACGACAGGGAACACTGAAGCTTTCTTT. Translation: CASRGTTGNTEAFF.

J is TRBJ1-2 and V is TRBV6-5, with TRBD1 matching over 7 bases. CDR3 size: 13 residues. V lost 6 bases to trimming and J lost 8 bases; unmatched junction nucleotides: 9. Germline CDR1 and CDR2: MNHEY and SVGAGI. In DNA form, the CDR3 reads TGTGCCAGCAGGCAGACAGGGTATGCGGGCTACACCTTC. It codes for CASRQTGYAGYTF.

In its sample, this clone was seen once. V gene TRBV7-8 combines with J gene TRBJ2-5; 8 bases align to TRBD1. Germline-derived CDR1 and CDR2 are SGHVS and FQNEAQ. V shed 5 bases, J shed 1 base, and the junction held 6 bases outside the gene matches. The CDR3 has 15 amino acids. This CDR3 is CASSLGTGVQETQYF. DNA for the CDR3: TGTGCCAGCAGCCTCGGGACAGGAGTCCAAGAGACCCAGTACTTC.

The CDR3 loop reads CASSPRQGPNQPQHF. In DNA form, the CDR3 reads TGTGCCAGTAGTCCCCGACAGGGGCCTAATCAGCCCCAGCATTTT. This rearrangement joins TRBV19 to TRBJ1-5; 8 positions match TRBD1. V lost 5 bases and J lost 4; bases outside the gene matches: 7. This CDR3 has 15 amino acids. The germline CDR1 and CDR2 sequences are LNHDA and SQIVND (reference sequence).

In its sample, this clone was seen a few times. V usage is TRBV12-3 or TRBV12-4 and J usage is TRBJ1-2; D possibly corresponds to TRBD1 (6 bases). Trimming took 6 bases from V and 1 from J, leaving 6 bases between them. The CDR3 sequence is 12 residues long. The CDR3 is CASRDSNYGYTF. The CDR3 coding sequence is TGTGCCAGCAGGGACAGTAACTATGGCTACACCTTC.

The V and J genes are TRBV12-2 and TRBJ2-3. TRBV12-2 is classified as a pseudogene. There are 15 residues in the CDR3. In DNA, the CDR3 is TGTGCAAGTCGCTTATATGGTGTCTGCACAGATACGCAGTATTTT. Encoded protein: CASRLYGVCTDTQYF.

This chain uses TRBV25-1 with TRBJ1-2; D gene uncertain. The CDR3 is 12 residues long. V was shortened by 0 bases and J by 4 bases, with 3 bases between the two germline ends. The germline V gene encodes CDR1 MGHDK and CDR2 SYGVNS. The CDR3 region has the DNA TGTGCCAGCAGTGAATATGGCTATGGCTACACCTTC. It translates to CASSEYGYGYTF.

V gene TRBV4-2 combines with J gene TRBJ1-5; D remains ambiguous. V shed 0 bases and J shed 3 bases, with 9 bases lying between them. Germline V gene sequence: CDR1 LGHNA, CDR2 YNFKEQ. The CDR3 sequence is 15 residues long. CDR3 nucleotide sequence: TGTGCCAGCAGCCAAGATGCCCGTTCCAATCAGCCCCAGCATTTT. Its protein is CASSQDARSNQPQHF.

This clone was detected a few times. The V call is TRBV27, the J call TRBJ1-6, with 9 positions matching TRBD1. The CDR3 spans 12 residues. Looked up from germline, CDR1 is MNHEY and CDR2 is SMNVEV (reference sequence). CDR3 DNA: TGTGGGACAGGGGAGGCGAATTCACCCCTCCACTTT. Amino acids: CGTGEANSPLHF.

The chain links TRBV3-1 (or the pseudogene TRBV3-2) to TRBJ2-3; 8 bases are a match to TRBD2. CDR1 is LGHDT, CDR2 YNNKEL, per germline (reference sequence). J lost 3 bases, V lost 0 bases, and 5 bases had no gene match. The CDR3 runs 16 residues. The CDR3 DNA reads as TGTGCCAGCAGCCAAGACCCAGCGGGGGAGACAGATACGCAGTATTTT. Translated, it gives CASSQDPAGETDTQYF.

The CDR3 protein is CASSDSAGGPETQYF. The CDR3, as DNA: TGTGCCAGCAGTGACTCGGCGGGGGGCCCAGAGACCCAGTACTTC. The V gene is TRBV6-4, the J gene TRBJ2-5; 8 nucleotides match TRBD2. This CDR3 is built from 15 residues. Germline V gives CDR1 MRHNA, CDR2 SNTAGT. V lost 0 bases, J lost 4 bases, and 4 bases stayed unmatched.

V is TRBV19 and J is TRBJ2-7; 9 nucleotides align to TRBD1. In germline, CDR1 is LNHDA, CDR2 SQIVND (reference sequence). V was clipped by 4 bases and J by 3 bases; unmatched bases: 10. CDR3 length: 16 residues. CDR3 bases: TGTGCCAGTAGTACGGGACAGGGAAGAGGGATCTACGAGCAGTACTTC. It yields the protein CASSTGQGRGIYEQYF.

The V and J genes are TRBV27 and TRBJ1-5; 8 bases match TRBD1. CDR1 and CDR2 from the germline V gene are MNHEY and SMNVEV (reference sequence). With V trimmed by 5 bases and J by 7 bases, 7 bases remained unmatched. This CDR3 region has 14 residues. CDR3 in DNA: TGTGCCAGCAGTCCAGGACAGGGAGGGCAGCCCCAGCATTTT. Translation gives CASSPGQGGQPQHF.

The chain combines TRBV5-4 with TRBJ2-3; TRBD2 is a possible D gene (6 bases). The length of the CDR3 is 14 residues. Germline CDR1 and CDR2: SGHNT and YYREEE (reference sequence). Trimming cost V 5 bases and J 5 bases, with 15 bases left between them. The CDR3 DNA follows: TGTGCCAGCAGACTGAATAGCGGACTAGATACGCAGTATTTT. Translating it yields CASRLNSGLDTQYF.

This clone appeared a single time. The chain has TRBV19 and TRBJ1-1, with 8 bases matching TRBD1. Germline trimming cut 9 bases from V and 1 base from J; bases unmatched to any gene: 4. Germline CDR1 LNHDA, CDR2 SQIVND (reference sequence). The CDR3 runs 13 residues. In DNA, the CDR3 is TGTGCCAGCCGGGACAGGCAGAACACTGAAGCTTTCTTT. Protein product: CASRDRQNTEAFF. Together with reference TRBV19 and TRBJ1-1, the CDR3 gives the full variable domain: DGGITQSPKYLFRKEGQNVTLSCEQNLNHDAMYWYRQDPGQGLRLIYYSQIVNDFQKGDIAEGYSVSREKKESFPLTVTSAQKNPTAFYLCASRDRQNTEAFFGQGTRLTVV.

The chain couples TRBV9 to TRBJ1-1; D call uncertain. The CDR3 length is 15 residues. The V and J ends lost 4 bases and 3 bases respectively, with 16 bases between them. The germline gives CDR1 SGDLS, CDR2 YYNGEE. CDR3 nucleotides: TGTGCCAGCAGCAACTCGGGAGGATACTACACTGAAGCTTTCTTT. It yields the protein CASSNSGGYYTEAFF.

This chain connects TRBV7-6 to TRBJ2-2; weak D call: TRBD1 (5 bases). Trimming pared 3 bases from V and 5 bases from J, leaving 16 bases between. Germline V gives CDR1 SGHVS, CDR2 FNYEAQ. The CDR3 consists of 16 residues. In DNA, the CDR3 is TGTGCCAGCAGCTTGGGTACAGGCGAATTAACCGGGGAGCTGTTTTTT. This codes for CASSLGTGELTGELFF. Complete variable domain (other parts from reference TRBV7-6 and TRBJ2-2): GAGVSQSPRYKVTKRGQDVALRCDPISGHVSLYWYRQALGQGPEFLTYFNYEAQQDKSGLPNDRFSAERPEGSISTLTIQRTEQRDSAMYRCASSLGTGELTGELFFGEGSRLTVL.

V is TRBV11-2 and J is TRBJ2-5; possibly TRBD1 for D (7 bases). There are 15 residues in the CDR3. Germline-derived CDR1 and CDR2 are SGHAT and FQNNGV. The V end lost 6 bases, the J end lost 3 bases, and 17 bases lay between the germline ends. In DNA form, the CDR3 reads TGTGCCAGCAGACATACAGGGGAGGACAAAGAGACCCAGTACTTC. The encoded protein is CASRHTGEDKETQYF.

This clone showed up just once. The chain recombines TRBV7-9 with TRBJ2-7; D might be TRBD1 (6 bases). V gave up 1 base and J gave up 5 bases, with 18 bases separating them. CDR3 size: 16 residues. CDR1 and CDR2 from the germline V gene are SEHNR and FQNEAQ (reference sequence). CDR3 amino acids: CASSLGPWGRKNEQYF. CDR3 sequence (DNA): TGTGCCAGCAGCTTAGGGCCGTGGGGGCGCAAGAACGAGCAGTACTTC.

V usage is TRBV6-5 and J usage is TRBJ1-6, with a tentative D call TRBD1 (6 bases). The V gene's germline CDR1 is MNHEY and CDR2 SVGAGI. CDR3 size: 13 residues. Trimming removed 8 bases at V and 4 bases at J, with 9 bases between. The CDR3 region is CASQGGYNSPLHF. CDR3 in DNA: TGTGCCAGCCAAGGGGGGTATAATTCACCCCTCCACTTT.